The clone carrying this T cell receptor (beta chain) was picked up many times. Each diagnosis was grounded in clinical symptoms, serum thyroxine and TRAb, thyroid ultrasound, and orbital computed tomography. The data belong to a study of T cells in Graves' hyperthyroidism and ophthalmopathy. RNA transcripts provided the source from which TCR beta CDR3 regions were amplified. The TCR CDR3 was amplified in a first-round RT-PCR using the HTBI primer set. In TCRdb, the multiplex PCR reads were re-called with MiXCR into one record per CDR3 protein. The table has about 640,000 distinct CDR3 sequences, under 25% seen once. V dropped 6 bases and J dropped 5; count of bases not matched to a gene: 10. Germline V gene data show CDR1 as MNHEY and CDR2 as SVGEGT. There are 14 residues in the CDR3.

The sequenced material came from blood. This clonotype was sampled from a man aged 30 to 45 with Graves' ophthalmopathy. This rearrangement joins TRBV6-2 or TRBV6-3 to TRBJ2-7; 7 positions match TRBD1. CDR3 amino acids: CASSPPTGADEQYF. CDR3 DNA sequence: TGTGCCAGCAGCCCCCCCACAGGGGCCGACGAGCAGTACTTC.